Listed here is a single TCR beta chain. Without a recorded count, this clonotype is taken to be medium-sized (0.01 to 0.1%) from its frequency. Its antigen target is currently unknown. These data are taken from a study of human CD8 memory T cell subsets (dated by TCRdb to 2018 to 2021). Background on the whole study: The clonal relationships among stem-like (TSTEM), progenitor exhausted-like (TPEX) and effector memory CD8+ T cell subsets were assessed by comparing the TCRbeta repertoires of these subsets. Several donors each provided TSTEM, TPEX and effector memory subsets, from which TCRbeta repertoires were obtained. Results the study describes overall, beyond this receptor: Similarly high normalized Shannon-Wiener diversity was shown by TSTEM and TPEX subsets, whereas comparatively lower diversity was seen in effector memory subsets. The stem-like TSTEM and TPEX subsets each shared clonotypes with effector memory cells, but the TSTEM and TPEX repertoires had minimal overlap with each other, suggesting distinct antigen spectra. Only TCRbeta chains were sequenced, and the repertoire comparisons were based on over five donors and tested using paired t-tests with Bonferroni correction. Greater repertoire diversity in TSTEM than in TPEX subsets was suggested by Chao1 estimates, potentially reflecting a broader range of specificities.

A Human TCR Profiling Kit was used to prepare UMI-labeled 5' RACE TCRbeta libraries. Every TCRbeta library was prepared in parallel, with the same number of PCR cycles used for all of the libraries. The paper's data handling went like this. The number of functional CDR3beta clonotypes in each TCRbeta library ranged from roughly 2,800 to 20,000. MIGEC 1.2.9 was used for UMI extraction and consensus assembly, with at least three reads per UMI being required. In-frame CDR3beta repertoires were extracted with MiXCR 3.0.3. After each sample was downsampled to 42,000 randomly selected UMIs, diversity metrics were computed in VDJtools 1.2.1. For the top 3,000 clones of each sample pair, the repertoire overlap metrics D, R and F2 were calculated in VDJtools. After the reads were reprocessed by TCRdb, one entry was made per CDR3 protein sequence, with no DNA. These V and J calls derive from TCRdb rather than the authors' analysis. The sample's own table lists more than 8,000 distinct CDR3 sequences. Clones ranked in the top ten supply 20% to 25% of the sample.

Density gradient separation was used to isolate peripheral blood mononuclear cells from healthy donor buffy coats. In the study, total CD8+ T cells were enriched by negative magnetic separation with EasySep or MojoSort CD8+ T cell isolation kits. For each subset, total RNA was extracted using an RNeasy Mini Kit from duplicate vials of some 160,000 sorted CD8+ T cells. PBMCs were used either fresh or after being cryopreserved in fetal bovine serum containing 10% DMSO. CD8+ T cell subsets were sorted to purity by fluorescence-activated cell sorting on a FACSAria III. Taken from the germline V gene, the CDR1 and CDR2 loops are SNHLY and FYNNEI. The CDR3, cysteine through phenylalanine, is 15 amino acids long. The DNA is not on file.

The specimen was CD8+ T cells from PBMCs. The rearrangement combines TRBV2 with TRBJ1-2; the D gene TCRdb calls, TRBD1, cannot be checked with no DNA. This receptor was taken from a human donor in good health. The CDR3 region has the sequence CASSESQGANYGYTF. With the rest looked up from the reference TRBV2 and TRBJ1-2 genes rather than sequenced, the full variable domain is EPEVTQTPSHQVTQMGQEVILRCVPISNHLYFYWYRQILGQKVEFLVSFYNNEISEKSEIFDDQFSVERPDGSNFTLKIRSTKLEDSAMYFCASSESQGANYGYTFGSGTRLTVV.